Below are 3 T cell receptor beta chains sequenced from a single sample in a study of identifying expanded T cells in peripheral blood. Sequencing was performed with immunoSEQ multiplex PCR; in TCRdb, only in-frame clones are kept and a portion is missing. The data contain approximately 79,000 clones, roughly 90% of them seen just once; the ten biggest clones take up over 2.5%. Sequenced sample: blood. The source of these receptors is a person aged 18-70 years in good health.

This chain joins TRBV18 and TRBJ1-3, with a weak D call TRBD1 (5 bases). Germline CDR1 KGHSH, CDR2 LQKENI. The CDR3 consists of 19 residues. V gave up 0 bases and J gave up 0 bases, with 18 bases separating them. In nucleotides, the CDR3 is TGTGCCAGCTCACCACCGAACGGCCAGGGCTACTTCTCTGGAAACACCATATATTTT. Translating gives CASSPPNGQGYFSGNTIYF.

This chain uses TRBV11-2 with TRBJ1-1; a weak D match, TRBD1 (5 bases). The ends were cut back, 2 bases at V and 4 bases at J, with 11 bases in the middle. The germline CDR1 and CDR2 sequences are SGHAT and FQNNGV. The CDR3 runs 14 residues. In nucleotides, the CDR3 is TGTGCCAGCAGCTTAAAGTGGGGGGGCACTGAAGCTTTCTTT. It codes for CASSLKWGGTEAFF.

In the case of this clone: It may be a read error: a sequence one base away is much more abundant. The rearrangement uses TRBV5-1 and TRBJ1-6, with D hard to call. This CDR3 region has 12 residues. Germline V gene sequence: CDR1 SGHRS, CDR2 YFSETQ. The chain's CDR3 is CASSLSRGPLHF. The CDR3 coding sequence is TGTGCCAGCAGCTTGTCCCGCGGTCCCCTCCACTTC. The full variable domain, in which reference TRBV5-1 and TRBJ1-6 provide the parts outside the CDR3, is KAGVTQTPRYLIKTRGQQVTLSCSPISGHRSVSWYQQTPGQGLQFLFEYFSETQRNKGNFPGRFSGRQFSNSRSEMNVSTLELGDSALYLCASSLSRGPLHFGNGTRLTVT.